This T cell receptor beta chain was found in a study of T cell responses to AZD1222 COVID-19 vaccine. Points from the study as a whole: Reportedly, close to half of spike-specific TCRs are directed against unmutated variant regions. Elevations in Spike-specific TCR breadth and depth followed administration of two AZD1222 doses.

A note on this clone: Its antigen is undetermined.

This table comes from immunoSEQ multiplex PCR, and its TCRdb copy is limited to in-frame clones, with some not included. The data show under 150,000 clones, 85% to 95% seen once. There are 14 residues in the CDR3. Trimming removed 5 bases from V and 7 bases from J, with 14 bases in between. Germline-derived CDR1 and CDR2 are MNHEY and SMNVEV (reference sequence). Source: peripheral blood, taken on day 0 of AZD1222 vaccination. The clonotype comes from an adult in good health. The chain employs TRBV27 and TRBJ2-2; the D is unclear. The CDR3 spells CASSPGLVVGELFF. The CDR3 bases are TGTGCCAGCAGTCCCGGCCTGGTCGTCGGGGAGCTGTTTTTT.